The clone carrying this T cell receptor beta chain was picked up a small number of times. Germline loops: CDR1 SGHRS, CDR2 YFSETQ. This CDR3 comprises 16 residues. The V gene lost 4 bases and the J gene lost 2 bases, with 19 bases spanning the gap. The data belong to a study of blood T cell repertoires in COVID-19. Turning to the study itself: Acute-phase and convalescent COVID-19 samples originated in the United States, Italy and Spain. In each case, the material was cDNA or gDNA derived from T cells, B-cell-depleted T cells, or PBMCs.

In the source study's methods: Estimated nucleated cell counts came from reference gene primer amplification. The method was immunoSEQ multiplex PCR; TCRdb's version includes in-frame clones alone and lacks a portion of them. V, J and clone size are those of that table, while D and trimming were read from the DNA. The table includes approximately 9,600 clones, approximately 83% detected once. Sequencing used peripheral blood. The rearrangement joins TRBV5-1 to TRBJ2-7, with D possibly TRBD1 on 6 matching bases. This sequence originates from a human donor in a cohort sampled during active COVID-19. The DNA for the CDR3 is TGCGCCAGCAGCCCTCCTGTTAGGACAGAAGCCTACGAGCAGTACTTC. Translated, it gives CASSPPVRTEAYEQYF.